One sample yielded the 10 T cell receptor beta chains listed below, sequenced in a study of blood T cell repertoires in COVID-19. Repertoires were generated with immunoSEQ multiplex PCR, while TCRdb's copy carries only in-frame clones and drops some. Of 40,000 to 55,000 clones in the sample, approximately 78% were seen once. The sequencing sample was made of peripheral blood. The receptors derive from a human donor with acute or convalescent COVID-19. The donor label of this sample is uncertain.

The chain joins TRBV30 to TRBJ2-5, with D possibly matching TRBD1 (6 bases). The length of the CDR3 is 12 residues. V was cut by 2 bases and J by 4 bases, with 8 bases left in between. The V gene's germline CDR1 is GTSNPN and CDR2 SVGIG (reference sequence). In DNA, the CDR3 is TGTGCCTGGAGTCCAGGGGTAGAGACCCAGTACTTC. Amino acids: CAWSPGVETQYF.

CDR3 DNA sequence: TGTGCCAGCAGCACCGGGACAAGCACAGATACGCAGTATTTT. Translated: CASSTGTSTDTQYF. This chain uses TRBV5-8 with TRBJ2-3; a weak D match, TRBD1 (6 bases). Deletions cut 4 bases from V and 0 bases from J, with 9 bases between. CDR1 is SGHTS, CDR2 YDEGEE, per germline. The CDR3 is made up of 14 amino acids.

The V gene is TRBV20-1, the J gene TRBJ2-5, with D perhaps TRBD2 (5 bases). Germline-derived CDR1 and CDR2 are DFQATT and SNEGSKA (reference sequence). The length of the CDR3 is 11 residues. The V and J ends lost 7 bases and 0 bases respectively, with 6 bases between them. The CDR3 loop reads CSGGNQETQYF. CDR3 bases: TGCAGTGGAGGGAACCAAGAGACCCAGTACTTC.

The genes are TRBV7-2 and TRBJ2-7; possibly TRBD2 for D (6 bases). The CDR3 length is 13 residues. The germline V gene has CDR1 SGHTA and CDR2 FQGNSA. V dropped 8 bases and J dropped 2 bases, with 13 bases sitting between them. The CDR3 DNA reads TGTGCCAGCTCGGAGGGGTCAGCCTACGAGCAGTACTTC. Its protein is CASSEGSAYEQYF.

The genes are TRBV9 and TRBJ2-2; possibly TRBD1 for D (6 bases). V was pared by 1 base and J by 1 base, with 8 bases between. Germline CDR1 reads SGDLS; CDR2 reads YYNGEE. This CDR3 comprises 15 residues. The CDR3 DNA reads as TGTGCCAGCAGCGTAAGCAGGGGGAACACCGGGGAGCTGTTTTTT. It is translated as CASSVSRGNTGELFF.

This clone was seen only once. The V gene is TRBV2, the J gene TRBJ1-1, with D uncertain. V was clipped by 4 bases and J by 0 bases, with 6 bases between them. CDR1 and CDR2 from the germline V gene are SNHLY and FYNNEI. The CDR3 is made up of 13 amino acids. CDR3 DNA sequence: TGTGCCAGCAGTGCGGTAATGAACACTGAAGCTTTCTTT. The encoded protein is CASSAVMNTEAFF.

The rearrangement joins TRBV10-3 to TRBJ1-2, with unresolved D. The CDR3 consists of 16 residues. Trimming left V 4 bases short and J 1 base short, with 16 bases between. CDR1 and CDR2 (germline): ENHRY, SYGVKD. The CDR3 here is CAISAASVVHNYGYTF. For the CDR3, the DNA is TGTGCCATCAGTGCCGCCAGCGTCGTCCATAACTATGGCTACACCTTC.

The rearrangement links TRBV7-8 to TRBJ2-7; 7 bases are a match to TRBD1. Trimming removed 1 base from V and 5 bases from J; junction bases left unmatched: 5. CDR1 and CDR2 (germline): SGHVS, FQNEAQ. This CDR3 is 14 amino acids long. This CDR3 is CASSLGQGLNEQYF. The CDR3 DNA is TGTGCCAGCAGCTTAGGACAGGGTCTGAACGAGCAGTACTTC.

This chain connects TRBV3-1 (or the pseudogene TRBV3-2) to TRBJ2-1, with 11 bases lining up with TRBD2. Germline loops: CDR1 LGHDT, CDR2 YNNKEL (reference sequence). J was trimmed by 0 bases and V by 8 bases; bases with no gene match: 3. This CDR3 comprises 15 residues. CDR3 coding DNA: TGTGCCAGCGCTAGCGGGGGGTTCTCCTACAATGAGCAGTTCTTC. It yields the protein CASASGGFSYNEQFF.

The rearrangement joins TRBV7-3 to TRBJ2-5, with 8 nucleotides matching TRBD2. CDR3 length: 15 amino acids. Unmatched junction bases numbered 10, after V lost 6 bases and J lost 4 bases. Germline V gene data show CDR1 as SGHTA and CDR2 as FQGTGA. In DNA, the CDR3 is TGTGCCAGCAGTCCAAGGGGTAGCGGGGTAGAGACCCAGTACTTC. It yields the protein CASSPRGSGVETQYF.